The present entry profiles one TCR beta chain with its context. Two negative PCRs, clearance, or symptom resolution had been documented for recovered Cohort 3 donors. This sample was taken from a study of blood T cell repertoires in COVID-19. At the level of the study: The study drew acute and convalescent COVID-19 samples from the United States, Italy and Spain. In each case, the material was cDNA or gDNA derived from T cells, B-cell-depleted T cells, or PBMCs.

As originally analysed: It was from reference gene primer amplification that nucleated cell counts were estimated. Sequencing was performed with immunoSEQ multiplex PCR; in TCRdb, only in-frame clones are kept and a portion is missing. That table gives V, J and clone size, and the DNA gave D and trimming. The sample yields approximately 300,000 clones, roughly 90% seen once. The sequence was collected from a woman aged 30 to 39 who had recovered from COVID-19. Sample: PBMCs or T cells enriched from blood (not recorded which).

The CDR3 DNA reads TGTGCCAGCAGCGTATTCGGGACAGCCTCCTACGAGCAGTACTTC. This encodes CASSVFGTASYEQYF. V and J are TRBV9 and TRBJ2-7, with 7 nucleotides matching TRBD1. V shed 1 base and J 0 bases; nucleotides not matched to a gene: 4. Germline-derived CDR1 and CDR2 are SGDLS and YYNGEE. This CDR3 region has 15 residues.